This TCR beta chain was found in a study of blood T cell repertoires in COVID-19. Study in general: The United States, Italy and Spain provided the acute and convalescent COVID-19 samples.

Per the authors' pipeline: Estimates of nucleated cell counts were drawn from the amplification of reference gene primers. Sequenced by immunoSEQ multiplex PCR; TCRdb stores in-frame clones only, minus some. Clone size and V and J calls were adopted from that table, with D and trimming inferred from the DNA. The sample lists about 370,000 clones; about 89% were seen once. Those enrolled, adults aged roughly 18 to 89 years, came from some 23 US areas. V was shortened by 6 bases and J by 2 bases, with 20 bases between the two germline ends. This CDR3 contains 17 residues. Germline V gene sequence: CDR1 SGHTA, CDR2 FQGNSA.

V usage is TRBV7-2 and J usage is TRBJ1-3, with D possibly TRBD1 on 5 matching bases. The source material was PBMCs or T cells enriched from blood (not recorded which). The receptor comes from a woman aged 40-49 years who had been exposed to COVID-19. The CDR3 sequence: CASRQSRGLQTGNTIYF. The CDR3 bases are TGTGCCAGCAGGCAGAGTAGGGGACTTCAGACTGGAAACACCATATATTTT.